These T cell receptor beta chains were read from a single sample in a study of shared clonotypes between healthy human individuals. TCRdb's copy holds only in-frame clones and misses some; the assay was immunoSEQ multiplex PCR. This sample has about 2.4 million clones; around nine tenths occur once, and the top ten carry roughly 0.14%. The sequenced material came from naive CD4+ T cells sorted from blood. The receptors here all came from a man aged 18 to 30 in good health. CDR3s include the opening cysteine and the closing phenylalanine or tryptophan. The order of the fields is CDR3 protein, CDR3 DNA, J gene, clone size, V gene, D gene. A D gene is named only where the DNA matches it firmly. Where a row states a size, it is once, few, many or the class of an expanded clone; other rows omit it.

CDR3: CASRTSHPPIYEQYF; DNA: TGTGCCAGCAGGACTAGCCATCCCCCCATATACGAGCAGTACTTC; J: TRBJ2-7; size: -; V: TRBV28; D: TRBD2
CDR3: CASSLAALSGETQYF; DNA: TGTGCCAGCAGCTTAGCGGCTCTTTCGGGAGAGACCCAGTACTTC; J: TRBJ2-5; size: -; V: TRBV7-6; D: -
CDR3: CASSAGTGEDNYYGYTF; DNA: TGCGCCAGCAGCGCCGGGACAGGGGAGGATAACTACTATGGCTACACCTTC; J: TRBJ1-2; size: -; V: TRBV5-1; D: TRBD1
CDR3: CASSVRENTEAFF; DNA: TGTGCCAGCAGTGTTAGGGAGAACACTGAAGCTTTCTTT; J: TRBJ1-1; size: -; V: TRBV2; D: -
CDR3: CASSHQGIDTEAFF; DNA: TGTGCCAGCAGTCATCAGGGGATCGACACTGAAGCTTTCTTT; J: TRBJ1-1; size: -; V: TRBV11-3; D: -
CDR3: CAISVTSGAPNTGELFF; DNA: TGTGCCATCAGTGTAACTAGCGGAGCACCGAACACCGGGGAGCTGTTTTTT; J: TRBJ2-2; size: -; V: TRBV10-3; D: TRBD2
CDR3: CASSTQRGPQETQYF; DNA: TGTGCCAGCAGCACCCAGCGGGGGCCCCAGGAGACCCAGTACTTC; J: TRBJ2-5; size: -; V: TRBV7-2; D: TRBD2
CDR3: CASSLALAGVTGELFF; DNA: TGCGCCAGCAGCTTGGCGTTAGCGGGGGTCACCGGGGAGCTGTTTTTT; J: TRBJ2-2; size: -; V: TRBV5-1; D: TRBD2
CDR3: CASSLGHKDSPLHF; DNA: TGTGCCAGCAGCCTGGGACATAAGGATTCACCCCTCCACTTT; J: TRBJ1-6; size: -; V: TRBV5-6; D: -
CDR3: CASSHLRVGINEKLFF; DNA: TGCGCCAGCAGCCACCTCAGGGTGGGGATAAATGAAAAACTGTTTTTT; J: TRBJ1-4; size: -; V: TRBV4-1; D: -
CDR3: CAWSWGQGETQYF; DNA: TGTGCCTGGAGTTGGGGACAGGGAGAGACCCAGTACTTC; J: TRBJ2-5; size: -; V: TRBV30; D: TRBD1
CDR3: CASSTGARETQYF; DNA: TGTGCCAGTAGTACGGGGGCGCGTGAGACCCAGTACTTC; J: TRBJ2-5; size: -; V: TRBV19; D: -
CDR3: CASSKDSYNSPLHF; DNA: TGTGCCAGCAGTAAGGACAGTTATAATTCACCCCTCCACTTT; J: TRBJ1-6; size: -; V: TRBV11-3; D: -
CDR3: CASSADRAPDGPEAFF; DNA: TGCGCCAGCAGTGCGGACAGGGCCCCGGACGGCCCTGAAGCTTTCTTT; J: TRBJ1-1; size: -; V: TRBV10-2; D: TRBD1
CDR3: CASSEGSTEAFF; DNA: TGTGCCAGCAGTGAGGGGAGCACTGAAGCTTTCTTT; J: TRBJ1-1; size: -; V: TRBV2; D: -
CDR3: CASSLAGTGQTEAFF; DNA: TGCGCCAGCAGCTTGGCCGGAACAGGGCAAACTGAAGCTTTCTTT; J: TRBJ1-1; size: -; V: TRBV5-1; D: -
CDR3: CASSLTGGYQETQYF; DNA: TGCGCCAGCAGCTTGACGGGGGGGTACCAAGAGACCCAGTACTTC; J: TRBJ2-5; size: -; V: TRBV5-1; D: TRBD2
CDR3: CASSPGWATNEKLFF; DNA: TGTGCCAGCAGCCCGGGATGGGCGACTAATGAAAAACTGTTTTTT; J: TRBJ1-4; size: once; V: TRBV11-2; D: -
CDR3: CASSGTVPGETQYF; DNA: TGTGCCAGCAGTGGGACAGTGCCTGGGGAGACCCAGTACTTC; J: TRBJ2-5; size: once; V: TRBV2; D: -
CDR3: CASSHKGGSGRNSYEQYF; DNA: TGTGCCAGCAGCCATAAGGGGGGGAGCGGGAGAAACTCCTACGAGCAGTACTTC; J: TRBJ2-7; size: -; V: TRBV7-2; D: TRBD2
CDR3: CASSFGQGEQYF; DNA: TGTGCCAGCAGTTTCGGCCAGGGCGAGCAGTACTTC; J: TRBJ2-7; size: -; V: TRBV27; D: -
CDR3: CASSHTTVSGNTIYF; DNA: TGTGCCAGCAGCCACACGACAGTCTCTGGAAACACCATATATTTT; J: TRBJ1-3; size: -; V: TRBV7-9; D: -
CDR3: CASSPLTGVPNSYEQYF; DNA: TGTGCCAGCAGCCCACTTACAGGGGTCCCTAATTCCTACGAGCAGTACTTC; J: TRBJ2-7; size: -; V: TRBV7-6; D: TRBD1
CDR3: CASSSDRGPGNTIYF; DNA: TGTGCCAGCAGTTCAGACAGGGGGCCTGGAAACACCATATATTTT; J: TRBJ1-3; size: -; V: TRBV6-5; D: TRBD1
CDR3: CASRRDTYSNQPQHF; DNA: TGTGCCAGCAGAAGGGACACCTATAGCAATCAGCCCCAGCATTTT; J: TRBJ1-5; size: -; V: TRBV6-6; D: -
CDR3: CASSYMGTLGYGYTF; DNA: TGTGCCAGCAGTTACATGGGGACTCTAGGCTATGGCTACACCTTC; J: TRBJ1-2; size: -; V: TRBV6-5; D: -
CDR3: CASTQKNEQFF; DNA: TGTGCCAGCACTCAAAAGAATGAGCAGTTCTTC; J: TRBJ2-1; size: -; V: TRBV6-1; D: -
CDR3: CASSQDGLGSDTQYF; DNA: TGCGCCAGCAGCCAGGACGGACTAGGGTCAGATACGCAGTATTTT; J: TRBJ2-3; size: -; V: TRBV4-3; D: TRBD2
CDR3: CASSKQGVNTEAFF; DNA: TGTGCCAGCAGCAAACAGGGGGTGAACACTGAAGCTTTCTTT; J: TRBJ1-1; size: -; V: TRBV5-6; D: TRBD1
CDR3: CASSLGLAGLSGELFF; DNA: TGTGCCAGCAGCTTAGGACTAGCGGGACTTTCCGGGGAGCTGTTTTTT; J: TRBJ2-2; size: -; V: TRBV11-2; D: TRBD2
CDR3: CASSPFSDSYEQYF; DNA: TGTGCCAGCTCACCGTTCTCGGACTCCTACGAGCAGTACTTC; J: TRBJ2-7; size: -; V: TRBV18; D: -
CDR3: CASSLERIWASPLHF; DNA: TGTGCCAGCAGCTTAGAGAGGATTTGGGCATCACCCCTCCACTTT; J: TRBJ1-6; size: -; V: TRBV7-9; D: -
CDR3: CASSESVAGPSTDTQYF; DNA: TGCGCCAGCAGTGAGTCCGTGGCGGGGCCCAGCACAGATACGCAGTATTTT; J: TRBJ2-3; size: -; V: TRBV10-1; D: -
CDR3: CASSRAGGNQETQYF; DNA: TGTGCCAGCTCCCGAGCGGGGGGAAACCAAGAGACCCAGTACTTC; J: TRBJ2-5; size: once; V: TRBV7-6; D: TRBD2
CDR3: CASSPSSREPYEQYF; DNA: TGTGCCAGCTCACCTTCCTCCAGGGAACCCTACGAGCAGTACTTC; J: TRBJ2-7; size: -; V: TRBV18; D: -
CDR3: CAISVLAGAPGQYF; DNA: TGTGCCATCAGTGTGCTAGCGGGGGCGCCTGGACAGTACTTC; J: TRBJ2-7; size: -; V: TRBV10-3; D: TRBD2
CDR3: CASSPAGMDGYTF; DNA: TGTGCCAGCTCACCAGCAGGGATGGACGGCTACACCTTC; J: TRBJ1-2; size: -; V: TRBV18; D: -
CDR3: CASSPTGYEQYF; DNA: TGCGCCAGCAGCCCTACCGGGTACGAGCAGTACTTC; J: TRBJ2-7; size: -; V: TRBV5-1; D: -
CDR3: CASSLDYGTDEKLFF; DNA: TGTGCCAGCAGCTTAGATTACGGGACAGATGAAAAACTGTTTTTT; J: TRBJ1-4; size: -; V: TRBV7-8; D: TRBD1
CDR3: CAISPGQKMNTEAFF; DNA: TGTGCCATCAGTCCCGGACAAAAAATGAACACTGAAGCTTTCTTT; J: TRBJ1-1; size: -; V: TRBV10-3; D: -
CDR3: CASRVPDRFSGNTIYF; DNA: TGTGCCAGCAGGGTCCCGGACAGATTCTCTGGAAACACCATATATTTT; J: TRBJ1-3; size: -; V: TRBV2; D: -
CDR3: CASSFTNERETQYF; DNA: TGTGCCAGTAGTTTTACAAACGAACGAGAGACCCAGTACTTC; J: TRBJ2-5; size: -; V: TRBV19; D: -
CDR3: CASSLGTGDTGELFF; DNA: TGTGCCAGCAGCCTCGGGACAGGAGATACCGGGGAGCTGTTTTTT; J: TRBJ2-2; size: -; V: TRBV11-3; D: TRBD1
CDR3: CASSLTGLATDTQYF; DNA: TGTGCCAGCAGCCTAACGGGACTAGCGACAGATACGCAGTATTTT; J: TRBJ2-3; size: -; V: TRBV7-3; D: TRBD2
CDR3: CASSLLVVGGGEQFF; DNA: TGTGCCAGCAGCTTATTGGTTGTTGGGGGTGGCGAGCAGTTCTTC; J: TRBJ2-1; size: -; V: TRBV7-2; D: -
CDR3: CASSRTGGPQETQYF; DNA: TGTGCCAGTAGTAGGACAGGGGGCCCCCAAGAGACCCAGTACTTC; J: TRBJ2-5; size: -; V: TRBV19; D: TRBD1
CDR3: CASSGQGAITGELFF; DNA: TGTGCCAGCAGCGGACAGGGGGCAATCACCGGGGAGCTGTTTTTT; J: TRBJ2-2; size: -; V: TRBV6-1; D: TRBD1
CDR3: CSTRRKTQETQYF; DNA: TGCAGCACCCGACGGAAGACCCAAGAGACCCAGTACTTC; J: TRBJ2-5; size: -; V: TRBV29-1; D: -
CDR3: CATSREPGHFTGELFF; DNA: TGTGCCACCAGCAGAGAACCGGGACACTTCACCGGGGAGCTGTTTTTT; J: TRBJ2-2; size: -; V: TRBV15; D: -
CDR3: CASSELDREDIQYF; DNA: TGCGCCAGCAGTGAGTTGGACAGGGAGGACATTCAGTACTTC; J: TRBJ2-4; size: -; V: TRBV10-2; D: TRBD1
CDR3: CASSLASSVSGGRGQFF; DNA: TGTGCCAGCAGCTTAGCTTCTTCGGTTAGCGGGGGCCGAGGGCAGTTCTTC; J: TRBJ2-1; size: once; V: TRBV7-2; D: TRBD2
CDR3: CASSLAVAGGSYEQYF; DNA: TGTGCCAGCAGCTTAGCAGTAGCGGGAGGGAGCTACGAGCAGTACTTC; J: TRBJ2-7; size: -; V: TRBV7-8; D: TRBD2
CDR3: CASSLDGREAFF; DNA: TGTGCCAGCAGCTTAGATGGCAGAGAAGCTTTCTTT; J: TRBJ1-1; size: -; V: TRBV11-3; D: -
CDR3: CASSAQAGGYQETQYF; DNA: TGTGCCAGTAGTGCCCAGGCAGGGGGTTACCAAGAGACCCAGTACTTC; J: TRBJ2-5; size: -; V: TRBV19; D: TRBD1
CDR3: CASGLRSGKNTGELFF; DNA: TGTGCTAGTGGTTTAAGGTCAGGGAAGAACACCGGGGAGCTGTTTTTT; J: TRBJ2-2; size: -; V: TRBV12-5; D: -
CDR3: CASSQIGTSDTQYF; DNA: TGTGCCAGCAGCCAGATTGGGACTAGTGATACGCAGTATTTT; J: TRBJ2-3; size: -; V: TRBV14; D: TRBD2
CDR3: CASSGRALGSNQPQHF; DNA: TGTGCCAGCAGTGGACGGGCCCTAGGGAGCAATCAGCCCCAGCATTTT; J: TRBJ1-5; size: -; V: TRBV6-1; D: -